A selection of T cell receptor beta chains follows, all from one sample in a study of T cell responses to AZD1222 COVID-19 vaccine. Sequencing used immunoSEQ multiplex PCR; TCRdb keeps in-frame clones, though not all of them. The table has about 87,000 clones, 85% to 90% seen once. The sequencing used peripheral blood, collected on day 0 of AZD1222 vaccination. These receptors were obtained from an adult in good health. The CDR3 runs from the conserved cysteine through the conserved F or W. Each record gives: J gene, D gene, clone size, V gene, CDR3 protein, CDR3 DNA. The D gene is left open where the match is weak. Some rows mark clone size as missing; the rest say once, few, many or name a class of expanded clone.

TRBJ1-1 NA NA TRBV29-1 CSVEDSVRGAAFF TGCAGCGTTGAAGATTCGGTGCGCGGGGCAGCTTTCTTT
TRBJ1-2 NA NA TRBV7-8 CASSYLTGLNYGYTF TGTGCCAGCAGCTACCTCACAGGGCTCAACTATGGCTACACCTTC
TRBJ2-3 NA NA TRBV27 CASSFGVAFTDTQYF TGTGCCAGCAGTTTTGGAGTAGCGTTCACAGATACGCAGTATTTT
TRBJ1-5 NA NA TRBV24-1 CATSDSGVQPQHF TGTGCCACCAGTGATTCGGGGGTTCAGCCCCAGCATTTT
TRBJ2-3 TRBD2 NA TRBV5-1 CASSSSVAGITDTQYF TGCGCCAGCAGCTCGAGCGTAGCGGGAATCACAGATACGCAGTATTTT
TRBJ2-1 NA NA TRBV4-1 CASSPTRVAVSSYNEQFF TGCGCCAGCAGCCCAACCCGGGTCGCTGTTAGCTCCTACAATGAGCAGTTCTTC
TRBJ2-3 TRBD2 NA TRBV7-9 CASSLLAGGGDTQYF TGTGCCAGCAGCTTGTTGGCGGGAGGTGGAGATACGCAGTATTTT
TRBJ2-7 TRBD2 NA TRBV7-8 CASSFGTSLSDEQYF TGTGCCAGCAGCTTTGGGACTAGTCTTTCCGACGAGCAGTACTTC
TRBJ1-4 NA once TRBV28 CASSSQGYVEKLFF TGTGCCAGCAGTTCACAGGGTTATGTCGAAAAACTGTTTTTT
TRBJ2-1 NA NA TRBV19 CASTRGTYNEQFF TGTGCCAGTACCCGAGGGACCTACAATGAGCAGTTCTTC
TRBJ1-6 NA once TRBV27 CASSLGYNSPLHF TGTGCCAGCAGTTTAGGCTATAATTCACCCCTCCACTTT
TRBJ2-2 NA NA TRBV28 CASGDGWTATGELFF TGTGCCAGCGGAGATGGCTGGACAGCCACCGGGGAGCTGTTTTTT
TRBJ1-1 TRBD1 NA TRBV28 CASSSLDRANTEAFF TGTGCCAGCAGTTCTTTGGACAGGGCGAACACTGAAGCTTTCTTT
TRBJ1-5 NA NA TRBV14 CASSREDQPQHF TGTGCCAGCAGCCGGGAAGATCAGCCCCAGCATTTT
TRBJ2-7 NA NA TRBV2 CASSDHPHGAYEQYF TGTGCCAGCAGTGATCATCCGCACGGAGCCTACGAGCAGTACTTC
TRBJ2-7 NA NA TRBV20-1 CSASTSIGVQYF TGCAGTGCTAGTACCTCAATCGGTGTGCAGTACTTC
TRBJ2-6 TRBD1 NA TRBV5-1 CASSFGTVLSGANVLTF TGCGCCAGCAGCTTTGGGACAGTTCTCTCTGGGGCCAACGTCCTGACTTTC
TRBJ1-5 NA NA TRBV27 CASKPGWARRRPQHF TGTGCCAGCAAACCGGGATGGGCCAGAAGGCGGCCCCAGCATTTT
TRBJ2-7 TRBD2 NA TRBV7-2 CASSLSRVIAGIYEQYF TGTGCCAGCAGCTTATCCCGCGTGATAGCGGGCATCTACGAGCAGTACTTC
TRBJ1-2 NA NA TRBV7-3 CASSQTGGLSGYTF TGTGCCAGCAGCCAAACGGGCGGCCTATCTGGCTACACCTTC
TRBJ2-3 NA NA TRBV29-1 CSVERDSLDTQYF TGCAGCGTTGAACGGGACTCTTTAGATACGCAGTATTTT
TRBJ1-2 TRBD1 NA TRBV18 CASSRQGPEFLANYGYTF TGTGCCAGCTCCCGACAGGGGCCGGAATTTTTAGCTAACTATGGCTACACCTTC
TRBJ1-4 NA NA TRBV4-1 CASSRKAPAPNEKLFF TGCGCCAGCAGCCGAAAGGCTCCGGCACCTAATGAAAAACTGTTTTTT
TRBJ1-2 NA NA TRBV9 CASSSRLERNYGYTF TGTGCCAGCAGCTCACGTCTGGAGCGCAACTATGGCTACACCTTC